The 32 T cell receptor beta chains listed next were all sequenced from one sample in a study of blood T cell repertoires in COVID-19. The data were produced by immunoSEQ multiplex PCR, yet TCRdb's version contains in-frame clones alone and is incomplete. Of some 180,000 clones listed, roughly 82% were seen once; the top ten hold about 8%. Specimen: peripheral blood. These TCRs come from a woman aged 60 to 75 with COVID-19, enrolled during active disease.

This clone was seen more than once but under ten times. For the CDR3, the DNA is TGTGCCAGCAGCCAAGGGTGGGGGCGCGGTGAGCAGTTCTTC. Amino acids: CASSQGWGRGEQFF. This rearrangement joins TRBV3-1 (or the pseudogene TRBV3-2) to TRBJ2-1; the D gene is possibly TRBD1 (6 bases). The CDR3 length is 14 residues. V lost 1 base and J 9 bases, leaving 13 bases between the germline ends. The V gene's germline CDR1 is LGHDT and CDR2 YNNKEL (reference sequence).

This chain joins TRBV3-1 (or the pseudogene TRBV3-2) and TRBJ2-1, with no clear D. The germline gives CDR1 LGHDT, CDR2 YNNKEL (reference sequence). V shed 1 base and J shed 6 bases, with 13 bases lying between them. The CDR3 loop spans 15 amino acids. CDR3 in DNA: TGTGCCAGCAGCCAAGGAGTTCACCGAGCCAATGAGCAGTTCTTC. Protein: CASSQGVHRANEQFF.

The genes are TRBV3-1 (or the pseudogene TRBV3-2) and TRBJ1-2; possibly TRBD1 for D (5 bases). Germline V gives CDR1 LGHDT, CDR2 YNNKEL (reference sequence). V was pared by 3 bases and J by 3 bases, with 11 bases between. There are 14 residues in the CDR3. The CDR3 is CASSQMTAHYGYTF. In DNA form, the CDR3 reads TGTGCCAGCAGCCAGATGACAGCCCACTATGGCTACACCTTC.

The chain combines TRBV6-2 or TRBV6-3 with TRBJ2-3; 11 bases agree with TRBD2. CDR1 and CDR2 from the germline V gene are MNHEY and SVGEGT. The CDR3 runs 15 residues. V shed 6 bases, J shed 4 bases, and the junction held 6 bases outside the gene matches. The CDR3 DNA sequence: TGTGCCAGCAGCCCCGGGACTAGCGGTCCAGATACGCAGTATTTT. This codes for CASSPGTSGPDTQYF.

The chain recombines TRBV6-2 or TRBV6-3 with TRBJ1-2, with D unclear. Germline V gene data show CDR1 as MNHEY and CDR2 as SVGEGT. The CDR3 is 17 amino acids. Trimming shortened V by 0 bases and J by 0 bases, and 14 bases separated the two germline ends. The DNA for the CDR3 is TGTGCCAGCAGTTACTCGAATGACTGGATTGCTAACTATGGCTACACCTTC. Translation: CASSYSNDWIANYGYTF.

The CDR3 nucleotides read TGTGCCAGCAGTCTCTTCAGCAAATGGACTAACTATTTCTATGGCTACACCTTC. Amino acids: CASSLFSKWTNYFYGYTF. The V and J genes are TRBV27 and TRBJ1-2; D call uncertain. The CDR3 has 18 amino acids. The germline V gene has CDR1 MNHEY and CDR2 SMNVEV (reference sequence). Trimming took off 5 bases at V and 4 bases at J, with 26 bases between the two ends.

The chain uses TRBV7-2 and TRBJ2-3; TRBD1 aligns across 9 bases. Germline CDR1 SGHTA, CDR2 FQGNSA. The CDR3 is 15 amino acids. Losses at the gene ends were 5 bases for V and 4 bases for J; bases not matched to a gene: 7. CDR3 DNA: TGTGCCAGCAGCCCACAACAGGGGGCCCCAGATACGCAGTATTTT. This sequence encodes CASSPQQGAPDTQYF.

CDR3 nucleotide sequence: TGTGCCAGCAGTGAAGGGGGGACAGGTCGCTATGGCTACACCTTC. Translation: CASSEGGTGRYGYTF. The genes are TRBV2 and TRBJ1-2; 8 bases align to TRBD1. Germline V gene sequence: CDR1 SNHLY, CDR2 FYNNEI. Unmatched junction bases numbered 5, after V lost 1 base and J lost 4 bases. CDR3 size: 15 residues.

The chain links TRBV6-1 to TRBJ2-5, with TRBD1 identical over 8 bases. After removal of 4 bases from V and 1 base from J, the junction contained 8 bases not matched to a gene. The CDR3 sequence is 16 residues long. Per the germline V gene, CDR1 is MNHNS and CDR2 is SASEGT. The CDR3 coding sequence is TGTGCCAGCAGTGCCCCGGGACAGGCTTCCCAAGAGACCCAGTACTTC. Residues: CASSAPGQASQETQYF.

V usage is TRBV5-4 and J usage is TRBJ2-2; D is unclear. Germline lookup yields CDR1 SGHNT and CDR2 YYREEE (reference sequence). The CDR3 totals 13 residues. V lost 0 bases and J 7 bases, leaving 7 bases between the germline ends. The CDR3 spells CASSLGLDGELFF. The CDR3 bases are TGTGCCAGCAGCTTGGGTTTAGACGGGGAGCTGTTTTTT.

This sequence joins TRBV3-1 (or the pseudogene TRBV3-2) and TRBJ1-6; a possible D gene is TRBD1 (5 bases). This CDR3 region has 15 residues. Germline V gene sequence: CDR1 LGHDT, CDR2 YNNKEL (reference sequence). The V gene lost 0 bases and the J gene lost 9 bases, with 12 bases spanning the gap. The CDR3 nucleotides are TGTGCCAGCAGCCAAGACAACGGGGGAGGTTCACCCCTCCACTTT. Its protein is CASSQDNGGGSPLHF.

This chain connects TRBV28 to TRBJ2-3, with TRBD2 matching over 10 bases. Germline loops: CDR1 MDHEN, CDR2 SYDVKM. Trimming cost V 4 bases and J 5 bases; bases outside gene matches: 12. The length of the CDR3 is 17 residues. The CDR3 coding sequence is TGTGCCAGCAGTTCGACCTCACTAGCGGGATACGGAGATACGCAGTATTTT. Protein: CASSSTSLAGYGDTQYF.

The chain is built from TRBV5-6 and TRBJ2-2; the D gene is possibly TRBD1 (5 bases). Germline-derived CDR1 and CDR2 are SGHDT and YYEEEE. V was cut by 3 bases and J by 2 bases, with 8 bases left in between. The CDR3 runs 14 residues. CDR3 in amino acids: CASSSGHNTGELFF. DNA of the CDR3: TGTGCCAGCAGCTCCGGACATAACACCGGGGAGCTGTTTTTT. The complete variable domain, with remaining parts taken from reference TRBV5-6 and TRBJ2-2, reads DAGVTQSPTHLIKTRGQQVTLRCSPKSGHDTVSWYQQALGQGPQFIFQYYEEEERQRGNFPDRFSGHQFPNYSSELNVNALLLGDSALYLCASSSGHNTGELFFGEGSRLTVL.

The rearrangement joins TRBV24-1 to TRBJ1-2, with D perhaps TRBD1 (6 bases). CDR1 KGHDR and CDR2 SFDVKD come from the germline V gene. The CDR3 consists of 15 residues. Trimming cost V 1 base and J 2 bases, with 10 bases left between them. The CDR3 bases are TGTGCCACCAGTGATTTTCGGGGGGCGAACTATGGCTACACCTTC. As protein: CATSDFRGANYGYTF.

CDR3 nucleotides: TGCGCCAGCAGCTTGGTGGAGGGACATGGCTACACCTTC. Translated: CASSLVEGHGYTF. This chain links TRBV5-1 with TRBJ1-2; TRBD1 might be the D (5 bases). This CDR3 comprises 13 residues. CDR1 is SGHRS and CDR2 is YFSETQ in the germline V gene. The V gene lost 0 bases and the J gene lost 6 bases, with 9 bases spanning the gap.

The CDR3 DNA reads as TGTGCTAGTGAAGGGGGAATCAGGCCCCAGCATTTT. Encoded protein: CASEGGIRPQHF. The chain recombines TRBV12-5 with TRBJ1-5, with D possibly matching TRBD1 (6 bases). The CDR3 totals 12 residues. The germline V and J ends were trimmed by 7 bases and 9 bases, with 13 bases remaining between them. From germline, CDR1 is LGHNT and CDR2 FRNRAP.

V is TRBV7-6 and J is TRBJ2-5, with D tentatively TRBD1 (8 bases). The length of the CDR3 is 16 residues. The germline V gene has CDR1 SGHVS and CDR2 FNYEAQ. Deletions cut 1 base from V and 5 bases from J, with 17 bases between. The CDR3 bases are TGTGCCAGCAGCTTAGGGGGGGGCAGGGGGCTGGAGACCCAGTACTTC. Protein: CASSLGGGRGLETQYF.

A few counts support this clone. The chain recombines TRBV7-8 with TRBJ1-3; D is uncertain. From germline, CDR1 is SGHVS and CDR2 FQNEAQ. Trimming removed 6 bases from V and 0 bases from J, with 12 bases in between. CDR3 size: 15 residues. The CDR3 coding sequence is TGTGCCAGCAGTCCCAGAGGCCCCTCTGGAAACACCATATATTTT. It yields the protein CASSPRGPSGNTIYF.

The V and J genes are TRBV5-4 and TRBJ1-2, with D unclear. The CDR3 has 12 amino acids. Germline values: CDR1 SGHNT, CDR2 YYREEE (reference sequence). V lost 2 bases and J lost 3, with 5 bases in between. CDR3 in DNA: TGTGCCAGCAGCTTAGAGTACTATGGCTACACCTTC. It is translated as CASSLEYYGYTF.

The chain combines TRBV5-1 with TRBJ1-2; 9 bases match TRBD1. Germline loops: CDR1 SGHRS, CDR2 YFSETQ. This CDR3 spans 14 amino acids. V was clipped by 0 bases and J by 7 bases; unmatched bases: 4. The CDR3 region is CASSLGQGDPGYTF. For the CDR3, the DNA is TGCGCCAGCAGCTTGGGACAGGGGGATCCTGGCTACACCTTC.

Notes on this clone: Other DNA sequences within the sample encode an identical CDR3. The chain couples TRBV18 to TRBJ1-1; D is perhaps TRBD1 (5 bases). Trimming removed 6 bases from V and 1 base from J, with 9 bases in between. The germline V gene encodes CDR1 KGHSH and CDR2 LQKENI. The CDR3 has 13 residues. The CDR3 spells CASSLDRNTEAFF. The CDR3 DNA reads TGTGCCAGCTCTCTCGACAGGAACACTGAAGCTTTCTTT.

The V and J genes are TRBV7-8 and TRBJ1-1; TRBD1 matches at 12 bases. Germline-derived CDR1 and CDR2 are SGHVS and FQNEAQ. V shed 11 bases and J 1 base; nucleotides not matched to a gene: 14. The CDR3 has 17 amino acids. CDR3 region: CAALPGQGARGNTEAFF. The CDR3 DNA reads as TGTGCCGCCTTGCCGGGACAGGGGGCGCGGGGGAACACTGAAGCTTTCTTT.

This sequence joins TRBV10-3 and TRBJ1-5; weak D call: TRBD1 (5 bases). CDR3 length: 15 amino acids. Germline V CDR1 and CDR2: ENHRY, SYGVKD. V gave up 6 bases and J gave up 1 base, with 13 bases separating them. In DNA form, the CDR3 reads TGTGCCATCAGCGGGGGTCCCCCGAGCAATCAGCCCCAGCATTTT. Protein: CAISGGPPSNQPQHF.

The chain joins TRBV5-1 to TRBJ1-1, with 10 bases matching TRBD1. Per germline, CDR1 SGHRS and CDR2 YFSETQ. Trimming cost V 4 bases and J 5 bases; bases outside gene matches: 8. This CDR3 region has 15 residues. This chain's CDR3 is CASSRPGTGVTEAFF. The DNA of the CDR3 is TGCGCCAGCAGCCGTCCCGGGACAGGGGTTACTGAAGCTTTCTTT.

The chain carries TRBV28 and TRBJ1-2, with 7 positions matching TRBD1. This CDR3 region has 11 residues. Germline CDR1 reads MDHEN; CDR2 reads SYDVKM. The V and J ends lost 8 bases and 7 bases, in that order; junction bases with no gene match: 4. The CDR3 reads CASFNRGGYTF. CDR3 sequence (DNA): TGTGCCAGCTTCAACAGGGGTGGCTACACCTTC.

The chain has TRBV30 and TRBJ1-6, with D unclear. The CDR3 has 14 residues. Trimming removed 1 base from V and 8 bases from J, with 12 bases in between. Germline CDR1 reads GTSNPN; CDR2 reads SVGIG (reference sequence). The CDR3 protein is CAWSAQAKDSPLHF. CDR3 DNA: TGTGCCTGGAGTGCCCAAGCCAAAGATTCACCCCTCCACTTT.

The chain couples TRBV11-2 to TRBJ1-1; tentatively, D is TRBD1 (6 bases). The CDR3 covers 16 residues. CDR1 and CDR2 from the germline V gene are SGHAT and FQNNGV. V was clipped by 2 bases and J by 4 bases, with 17 bases between them. In DNA, the CDR3 is TGTGCCAGCAGCTTAAGGGGGACAATCAGAGGCACTGAAGCTTTCTTT. Protein product: CASSLRGTIRGTEAFF.

The chain is built from TRBV5-6 and TRBJ1-3, with 7 positions matching TRBD1. The CDR3 runs 15 residues. Germline V CDR1 and CDR2: SGHDT, YYEEEE. The V gene end was trimmed by 5 bases and the J gene end by 4 bases; junction bases not matched to a gene: 9. CDR3 nucleotide sequence: TGTGCCAGCAGTCGTCGACAGGGCGGCGGAAACACCATATATTTT. It is translated as CASSRRQGGGNTIYF.

The chain has TRBV3-1 (or the pseudogene TRBV3-2) and TRBJ1-2; no clear D. Trimming took off 1 base at V and 1 base at J, with 10 bases between the two ends. The CDR3 loop spans 15 amino acids. Germline V gives CDR1 LGHDT, CDR2 YNNKEL (reference sequence). The CDR3, as DNA: TGTGCCAGCAGCCAAGGGCCAGGATATAACTATGGCTACACCTTC. This translates into CASSQGPGYNYGYTF.

This chain joins TRBV19 and TRBJ1-5; 8 bases fit TRBD1. After removal of 4 bases from V and 0 bases from J, the junction contained 11 bases not matched to a gene. The CDR3 extends over 18 amino acids. Germline values: CDR1 LNHDA, CDR2 SQIVND (reference sequence). The chain's CDR3 is CASSTGQGGGNSNQPQHF. Written as DNA, the CDR3 is TGTGCCAGTAGTACCGGACAGGGAGGGGGTAATAGCAATCAGCCCCAGCATTTT.

The V and J genes are TRBV11-2 and TRBJ1-1; D possibly corresponds to TRBD1 (5 bases). The V end lost 6 bases, the J end lost 1 base, and 9 bases lay between the germline ends. Germline CDR1 is SGHAT and CDR2 is FQNNGV. This CDR3 spans 13 amino acids. CDR3 DNA: TGTGCCAGCAGTCGCGGGGCGAACACTGAAGCTTTCTTT. Its protein product is CASSRGANTEAFF. Full variable domain (missing parts from reference TRBV11-2 and TRBJ1-1): EAGVAQSPRYKIIEKRQSVAFWCNPISGHATLYWYQQILGQGPKLLIQFQNNGVVDDSQLPKDRFSAERLKGVDSTLKIQPAKLEDSAVYLCASSRGANTEAFFGQGTRLTVV.

This clone has just a few counts. This rearrangement joins TRBV5-6 to TRBJ1-3, with 8 bases identical to TRBD1. The germline V gene encodes CDR1 SGHDT and CDR2 YYEEEE. The CDR3 consists of 11 residues. The J segment lost 16 bases and the V segment lost 5 bases, leaving 8 bases of the junction unmatched. The CDR3 sequence: CASSSGGLWYF. In DNA form, the CDR3 reads TGTGCCAGCAGTTCAGGGGGCCTCTGGTATTTT.